One sample yielded the 11 T cell receptor beta chains listed below, sequenced in a study of identical twins. TCRdb ran MiXCR on the 5' RACE reads and lists one entry per CDR3 protein. The sample consists of 250,000 to 350,000 distinct CDR3 sequences, about 8.3% of them appearing once. These data were also filed under a second study, of yellow fever vaccine responses in identical twins.

Input material: memory (CD45RO+) T cells sorted from blood. Receptors originate from a woman aged 18-30 years in good health.

A few counts support this clonotype. This chain connects TRBV5-1 to TRBJ2-1; possibly TRBD2 for D (5 bases). The V gene lost 4 bases and the J gene lost 0 bases, with 11 bases spanning the gap. The CDR3 is 15 amino acids. Germline-derived CDR1 and CDR2 are SGHRS and YFSETQ. CDR3 sequence: CASSAGLPSYNEQFF. For the CDR3, the DNA is TGCGCCAGCAGCGCAGGACTCCCCTCCTACAATGAGCAGTTCTTC.

This clonotype was detected a few times. The gene calls are TRBV11-3 and TRBJ2-7; 12 bases are a match to TRBD1. This CDR3 contains 15 residues. V was clipped by 5 bases and J by 6 bases; unmatched bases: 8. Germline values: CDR1 SGHNT, CDR2 YENEEA. CDR3 in DNA: TGTGCCAGCAGCGTACGAGGGACAGGGGGCTCCGAGCAGTACTTC. This gives the protein CASSVRGTGGSEQYF.

The sample holds a few counts of this clonotype. The rearrangement joins TRBV6-5 to TRBJ2-1, with TRBD2 identical over 13 bases. The ends lost 4 bases at V and 10 bases at J; junction bases unmatched: 4. CDR3 size: 14 residues. Germline CDR1 MNHEY, CDR2 SVGAGI. CDR3 in DNA: TGTGCCAGCAGTTCCCAGGGACTAGCGGGAGAGCAGTTCTTC. Protein sequence: CASSSQGLAGEQFF.

This chain links TRBV7-9 with TRBJ1-4; 7 nucleotides line up with TRBD1. Trimming at V came to 5 bases and at J to 0 bases, leaving 6 bases not matched to a gene. This CDR3 is 16 amino acids long. CDR1 and CDR2 (germline): SEHNR, FQNEAQ (reference sequence). The CDR3 DNA sequence: TGTGCCAGCAGCCCCCGGACAGGCACAACTAATGAAAAACTGTTTTTT. The encoded protein is CASSPRTGTTNEKLFF.

This chain uses TRBV6-1 with TRBJ2-7; 11 bases are shared with TRBD1. This CDR3 is built from 16 residues. The trim removed 6 bases at V and 3 bases at J, leaving 10 bases unmatched. Per the germline V gene, CDR1 is MNHNS and CDR2 is SASEGT. The CDR3 DNA reads TGTGCCAGCAGGGAGGTCCACGGGACAGGGGGCTACGAGCAGTACTTC. It encodes CASREVHGTGGYEQYF.

The chain uses TRBV12-3 or TRBV12-4 and TRBJ2-7, with a possible D match to TRBD1 (5 bases). This CDR3 has 14 residues. V was clipped by 3 bases and J by 5 bases, with 14 bases between them. The CDR3 sequence: CASSFRGLWDEQYF. The CDR3 region has the DNA TGTGCCAGCAGTTTTAGGGGCTTATGGGACGAGCAGTACTTC.

This clonotype has only a few counts. This rearrangement joins TRBV4-1 to TRBJ2-1; D uncertain. Trimming cost V 0 bases and J 5 bases, with 8 bases left between them. This CDR3 is 14 amino acids long. Germline assignment: CDR1 MGHRA and CDR2 YSYEKL. CDR3 loop: CASSQEATHNEQFF. CDR3 in DNA: TGCGCCAGCAGCCAAGAGGCGACTCACAATGAGCAGTTCTTC.

The chain carries TRBV6-1 and TRBJ2-3; D is perhaps TRBD1 (5 bases). Germline lookup yields CDR1 MNHNS and CDR2 SASEGT. The CDR3 covers 15 residues. Trimming pared 3 bases from V and 2 bases from J, leaving 12 bases between. DNA of the CDR3: TGTGCCAGCAGTGATAGAGACAGACTCACAGATACGCAGTATTTT. Its protein is CASSDRDRLTDTQYF.

This clonotype was recorded at least ten times. This chain connects TRBV28 to TRBJ2-2, with 8 bases aligning to TRBD1. Germline V gene sequence: CDR1 MDHEN, CDR2 SYDVKM. With 5 bases clipped from V and 1 base from J, the junction kept 6 bases outside the gene matches. The CDR3 runs 16 residues. The CDR3 DNA follows: TGTGCCAGCAGTACACAGGGGGTTGAGAACACCGGGGAGCTGTTTTTT. Its protein product is CASSTQGVENTGELFF.

This clonotype was detected a few times. The rearrangement links TRBV29-1 to TRBJ2-7, with D possibly being TRBD1 (7 bases). The germline CDR1 and CDR2 sequences are SQVTM and ANQGSEA. The V gene lost 2 bases and the J gene lost 3 bases, with 11 bases spanning the gap. This CDR3 contains 13 residues. The CDR3 spells CSVESGGGYEQYF. The DNA for the CDR3 is TGCAGCGTTGAATCAGGGGGAGGCTACGAGCAGTACTTC.

This clonotype was detected only a few times. The rearrangement joins TRBV28 to TRBJ2-3, with TRBD2 as a possible D gene (5 bases). The CDR3 has 17 amino acids. Trimming shortened V by 6 bases and J by 2 bases, and 21 bases separated the two germline ends. Germline CDR1 MDHEN, CDR2 SYDVKM. The chain's CDR3 is CASSPHRGRANTDTQYF. The CDR3 DNA follows: TGTGCCAGCAGCCCCCACCGCGGGCGGGCCAACACAGATACGCAGTATTTT.